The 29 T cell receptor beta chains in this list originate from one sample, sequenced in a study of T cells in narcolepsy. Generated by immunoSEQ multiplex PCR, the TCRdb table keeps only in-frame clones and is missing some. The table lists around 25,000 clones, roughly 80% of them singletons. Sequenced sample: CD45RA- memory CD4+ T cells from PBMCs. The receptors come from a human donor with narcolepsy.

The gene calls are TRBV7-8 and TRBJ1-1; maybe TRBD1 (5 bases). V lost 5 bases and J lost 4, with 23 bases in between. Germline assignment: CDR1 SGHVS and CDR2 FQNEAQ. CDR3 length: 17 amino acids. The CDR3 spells CASSRNPGASILTEAFF. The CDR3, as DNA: TGTGCCAGCAGCCGCAATCCCGGGGCCTCGATACTCACTGAAGCTTTCTTT.

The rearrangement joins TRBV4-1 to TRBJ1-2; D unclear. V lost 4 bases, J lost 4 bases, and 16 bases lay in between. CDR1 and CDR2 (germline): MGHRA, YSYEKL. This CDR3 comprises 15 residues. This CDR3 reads CASSPDEAHRYGYTF. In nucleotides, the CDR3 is TGCGCCAGCAGCCCAGACGAGGCGCACCGCTATGGCTACACCTTC.

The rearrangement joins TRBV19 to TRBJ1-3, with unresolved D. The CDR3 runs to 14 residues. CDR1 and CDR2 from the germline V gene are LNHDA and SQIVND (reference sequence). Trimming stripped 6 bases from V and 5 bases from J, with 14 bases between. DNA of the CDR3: TGTGCCAGTAGCCTCCTTACACAGAGAAACACCATATATTTT. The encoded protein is CASSLLTQRNTIYF.

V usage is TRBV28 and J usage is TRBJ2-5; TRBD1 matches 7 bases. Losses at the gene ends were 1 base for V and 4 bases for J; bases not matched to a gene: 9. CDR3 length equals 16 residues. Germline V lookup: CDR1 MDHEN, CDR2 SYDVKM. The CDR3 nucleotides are TGTGCCAGCAGTTTATACACGGGACAGAAGAGAGAGACCCAGTACTTC. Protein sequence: CASSLYTGQKRETQYF.

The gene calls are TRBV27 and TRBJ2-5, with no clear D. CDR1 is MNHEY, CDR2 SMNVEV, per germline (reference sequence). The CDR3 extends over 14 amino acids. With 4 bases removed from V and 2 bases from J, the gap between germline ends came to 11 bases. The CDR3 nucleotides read TGTGCCAGCAGTTCAGGACCGTGGCAAGAGACCCAGTACTTC. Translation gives CASSSGPWQETQYF.

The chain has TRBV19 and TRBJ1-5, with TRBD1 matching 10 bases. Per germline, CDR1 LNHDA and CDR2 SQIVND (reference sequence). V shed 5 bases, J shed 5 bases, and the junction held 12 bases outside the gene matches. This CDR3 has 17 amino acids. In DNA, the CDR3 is TGTGCCAGTAGTGCCGGGGACCGGGACAGGGGTTATCAGCCCCAGCATTTT. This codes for CASSAGDRDRGYQPQHF.

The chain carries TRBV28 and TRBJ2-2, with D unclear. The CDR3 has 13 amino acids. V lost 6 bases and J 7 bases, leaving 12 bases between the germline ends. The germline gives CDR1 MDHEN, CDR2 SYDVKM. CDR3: CASSIMQNGELFF. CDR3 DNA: TGTGCCAGCAGCATTATGCAGAACGGGGAGCTGTTTTTT.

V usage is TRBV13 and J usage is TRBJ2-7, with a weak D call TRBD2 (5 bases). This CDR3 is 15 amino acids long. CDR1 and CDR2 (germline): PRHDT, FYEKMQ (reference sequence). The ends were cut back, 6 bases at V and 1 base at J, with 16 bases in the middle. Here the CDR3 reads CASRETGEPSYEQYF. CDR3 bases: TGTGCCAGCAGAGAAACCGGGGAGCCATCCTACGAGCAGTACTTC.

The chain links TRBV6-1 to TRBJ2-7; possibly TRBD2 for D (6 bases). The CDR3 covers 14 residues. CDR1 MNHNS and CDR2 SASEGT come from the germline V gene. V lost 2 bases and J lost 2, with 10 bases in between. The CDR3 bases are TGTGCCAGCAGTGAAACGGGCGGGGCCTACGAGCAGTACTTC. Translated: CASSETGGAYEQYF.

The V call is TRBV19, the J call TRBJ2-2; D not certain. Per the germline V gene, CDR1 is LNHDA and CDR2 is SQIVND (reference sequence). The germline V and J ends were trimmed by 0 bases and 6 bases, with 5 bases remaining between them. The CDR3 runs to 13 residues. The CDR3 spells CASSIDRAGELFF. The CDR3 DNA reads TGTGCCAGTAGTATAGATAGGGCCGGGGAGCTGTTTTTT.

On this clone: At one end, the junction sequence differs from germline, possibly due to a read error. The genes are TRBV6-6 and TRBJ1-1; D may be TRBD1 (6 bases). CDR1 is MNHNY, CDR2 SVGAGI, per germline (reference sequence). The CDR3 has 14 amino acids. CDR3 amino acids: CASSYLDSSTDRDF. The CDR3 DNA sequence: TGTGCCAGCAGTTACTTGGACAGTTCCACTGATCGGGACTTT.

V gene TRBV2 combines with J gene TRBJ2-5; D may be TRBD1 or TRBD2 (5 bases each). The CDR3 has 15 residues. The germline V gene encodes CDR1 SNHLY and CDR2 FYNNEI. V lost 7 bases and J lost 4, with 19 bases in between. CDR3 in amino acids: CASTRDADWRETQYF. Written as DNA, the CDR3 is TGTGCCAGCACCCGGGACGCCGACTGGAGAGAGACCCAGTACTTC.

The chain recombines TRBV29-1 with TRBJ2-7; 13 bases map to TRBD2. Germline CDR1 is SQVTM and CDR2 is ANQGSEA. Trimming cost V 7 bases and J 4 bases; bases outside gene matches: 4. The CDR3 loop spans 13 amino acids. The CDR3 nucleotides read TGCAGCGGGACTAGCGGGGGCGGATACGAGCAGTACTTC. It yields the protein CSGTSGGGYEQYF.

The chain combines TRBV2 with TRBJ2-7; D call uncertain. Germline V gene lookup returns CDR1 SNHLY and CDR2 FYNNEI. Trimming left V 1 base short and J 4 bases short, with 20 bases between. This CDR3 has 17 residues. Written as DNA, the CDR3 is TGTGCCAGCAGTGAAGAGTTAAGCAAGTGGGATGCATACGAGCAGTACTTC. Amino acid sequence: CASSEELSKWDAYEQYF.

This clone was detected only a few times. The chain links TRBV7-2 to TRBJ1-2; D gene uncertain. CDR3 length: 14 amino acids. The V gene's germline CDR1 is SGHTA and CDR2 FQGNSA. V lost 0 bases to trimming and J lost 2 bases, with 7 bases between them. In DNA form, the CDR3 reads TGTGCCAGCAGCTTAGCCGGAGCCAACTATGGCTACACCTTC. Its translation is CASSLAGANYGYTF.

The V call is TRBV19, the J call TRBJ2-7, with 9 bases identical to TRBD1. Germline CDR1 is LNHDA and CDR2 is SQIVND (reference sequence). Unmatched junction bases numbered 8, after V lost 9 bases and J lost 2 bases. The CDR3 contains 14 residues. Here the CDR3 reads CARQRGQGPYEQYF. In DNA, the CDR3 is TGTGCCAGACAACGCGGACAGGGGCCCTACGAGCAGTACTTC.

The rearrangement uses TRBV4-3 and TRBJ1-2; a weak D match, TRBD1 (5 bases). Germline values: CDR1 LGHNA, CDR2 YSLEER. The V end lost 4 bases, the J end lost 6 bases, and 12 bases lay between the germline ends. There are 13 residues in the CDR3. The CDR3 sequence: CASSRTRENGYTF. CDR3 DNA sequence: TGCGCCAGCAGCCGAACCAGGGAGAATGGCTACACCTTC.

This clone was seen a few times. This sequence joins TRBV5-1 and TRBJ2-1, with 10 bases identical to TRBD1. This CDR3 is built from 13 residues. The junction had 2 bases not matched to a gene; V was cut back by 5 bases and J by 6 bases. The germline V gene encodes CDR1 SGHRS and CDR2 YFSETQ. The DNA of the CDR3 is TGCGCCAGCAGGTGGACAGGGGGCAATGAGCAGTTCTTC. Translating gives CASRWTGGNEQFF.

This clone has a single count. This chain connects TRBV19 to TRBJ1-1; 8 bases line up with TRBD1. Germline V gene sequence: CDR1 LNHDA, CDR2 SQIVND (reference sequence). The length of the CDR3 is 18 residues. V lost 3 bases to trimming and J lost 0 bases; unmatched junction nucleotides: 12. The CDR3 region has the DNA TGTGCCAGTAGTATTCGGACAGGGACCCGCATTTTGAACACTGAAGCTTTCTTT. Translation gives CASSIRTGTRILNTEAFF.

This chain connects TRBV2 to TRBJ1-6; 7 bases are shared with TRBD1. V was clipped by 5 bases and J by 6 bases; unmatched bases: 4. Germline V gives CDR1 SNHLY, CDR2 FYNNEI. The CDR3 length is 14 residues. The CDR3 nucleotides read TGTGCCAGCAGTCCCGACAGGGCTAATTCACCCCTCCACTTT. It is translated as CASSPDRANSPLHF.

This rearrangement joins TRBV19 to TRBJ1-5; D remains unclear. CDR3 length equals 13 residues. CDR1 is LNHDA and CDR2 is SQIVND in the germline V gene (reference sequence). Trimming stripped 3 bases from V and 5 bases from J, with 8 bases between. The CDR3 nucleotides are TGTGCCAGTAGTATCGCTTTGGATCAGCCCCAGCATTTT. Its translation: CASSIALDQPQHF. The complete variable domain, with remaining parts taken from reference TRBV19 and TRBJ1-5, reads DGGITQSPKYLFRKEGQNVTLSCEQNLNHDAMYWYRQDPGQGLRLIYYSQIVNDFQKGDIAEGYSVSREKKESFPLTVTSAQKNPTAFYLCASSIALDQPQHFGDGTRLSIL.

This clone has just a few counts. The DNA of the CDR3 is TGTGCCACCTATTACCGGGACAGGGGCCACGAGCAGTACTTC. The encoded protein is CATYYRDRGHEQYF. The chain joins TRBV10-3 to TRBJ2-7; 10 bases align to TRBD1. This CDR3 comprises 14 residues. CDR1 is ENHRY and CDR2 is SYGVKD in the germline V gene. The junction had 11 bases not matched to a gene; V was cut back by 10 bases and J by 5 bases.

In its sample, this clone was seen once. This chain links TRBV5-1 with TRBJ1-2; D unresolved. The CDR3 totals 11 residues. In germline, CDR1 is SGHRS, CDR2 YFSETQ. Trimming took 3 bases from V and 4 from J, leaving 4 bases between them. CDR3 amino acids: CASSSAYGYTF. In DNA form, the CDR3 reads TGCGCCAGCAGCTCCGCCTATGGCTACACCTTC.

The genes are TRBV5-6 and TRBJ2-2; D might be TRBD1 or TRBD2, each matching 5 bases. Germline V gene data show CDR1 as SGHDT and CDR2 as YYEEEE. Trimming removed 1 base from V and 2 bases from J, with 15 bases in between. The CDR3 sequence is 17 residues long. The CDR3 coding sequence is TGTGCCAGCAGCTTGATAGGGACCCATGGAAACACCGGGGAGCTGTTTTTT. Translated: CASSLIGTHGNTGELFF.

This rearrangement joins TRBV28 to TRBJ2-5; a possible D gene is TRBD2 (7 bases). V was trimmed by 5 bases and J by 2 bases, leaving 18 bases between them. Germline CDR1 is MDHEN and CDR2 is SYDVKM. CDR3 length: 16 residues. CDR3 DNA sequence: TGTGCCAGCAGTAAAGGGAGGGGGGCTCGGCAAGAGACCCAGTACTTC. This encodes CASSKGRGARQETQYF.

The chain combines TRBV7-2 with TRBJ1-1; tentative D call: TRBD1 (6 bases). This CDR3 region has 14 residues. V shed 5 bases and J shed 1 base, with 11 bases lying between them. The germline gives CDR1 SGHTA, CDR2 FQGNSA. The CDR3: CASSVGQRNTEAFF. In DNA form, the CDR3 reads TGTGCCAGCAGCGTAGGACAGAGGAACACTGAAGCTTTCTTT.

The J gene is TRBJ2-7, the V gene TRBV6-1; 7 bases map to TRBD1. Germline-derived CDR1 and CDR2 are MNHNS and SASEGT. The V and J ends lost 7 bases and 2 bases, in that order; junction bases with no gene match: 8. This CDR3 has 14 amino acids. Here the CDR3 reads CASMETGWTYEQYF. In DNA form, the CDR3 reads TGTGCCAGCATGGAGACAGGGTGGACCTACGAGCAGTACTTC.

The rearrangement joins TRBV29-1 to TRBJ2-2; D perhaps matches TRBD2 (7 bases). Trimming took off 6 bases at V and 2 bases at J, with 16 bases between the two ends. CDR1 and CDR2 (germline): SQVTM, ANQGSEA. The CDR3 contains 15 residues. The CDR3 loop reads CSVPKGGANTGELFF. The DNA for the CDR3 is TGCAGCGTCCCAAAGGGGGGGGCAAACACCGGGGAGCTGTTTTTT.

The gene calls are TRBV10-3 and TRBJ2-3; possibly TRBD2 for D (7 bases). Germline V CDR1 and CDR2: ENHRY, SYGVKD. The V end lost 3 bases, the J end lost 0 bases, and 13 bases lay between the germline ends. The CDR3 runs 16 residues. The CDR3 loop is CAISDGTGGSTDTQYF. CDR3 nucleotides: TGTGCCATCAGTGACGGCACGGGGGGCAGCACAGATACGCAGTATTTT.